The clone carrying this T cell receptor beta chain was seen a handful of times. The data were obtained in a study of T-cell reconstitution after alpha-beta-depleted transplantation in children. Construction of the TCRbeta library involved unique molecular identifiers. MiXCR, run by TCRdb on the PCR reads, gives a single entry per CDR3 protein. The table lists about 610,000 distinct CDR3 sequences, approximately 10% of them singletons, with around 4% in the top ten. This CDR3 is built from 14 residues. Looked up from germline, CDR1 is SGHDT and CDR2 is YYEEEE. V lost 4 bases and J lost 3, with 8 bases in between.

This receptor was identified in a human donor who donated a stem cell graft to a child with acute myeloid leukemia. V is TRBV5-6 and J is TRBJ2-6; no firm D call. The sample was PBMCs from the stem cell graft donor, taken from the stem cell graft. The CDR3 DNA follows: TGTGCCAGCAGCCCCCCGGGTGGGGCCAACGTCCTGACTTTC. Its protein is CASSPPGGANVLTF.